What follows are 28 T cell receptor beta chains derived from one specimen sequenced in a study of T-cell reconstitution after alpha-beta-depleted transplantation in children. The library targeted TCRbeta and was prepared with unique molecular identifiers. TCRdb fed the PCR reads into MiXCR, producing one record per CDR3 protein. This table holds more than 450,000 distinct CDR3 sequences, around 17% found once. This specimen consisted of PBMCs from the stem cell graft donor, obtained from the stem cell graft. These receptors were collected from a human donor who donated a stem cell graft to a child with acute lymphoblastic leukemia.

In this sample, this clonotype turned up a few times. This sequence joins TRBV7-6 and TRBJ2-7; 9 bases fit TRBD2. The CDR3 sequence is 14 residues long. J lost 5 bases, V lost 5 bases, and 7 bases had no gene match. Germline loops: CDR1 SGHVS, CDR2 FNYEAQ. CDR3 sequence: CASSPLAGSHEQYF. DNA for the CDR3: TGTGCCAGCAGCCCTCTAGCGGGATCCCACGAGCAGTACTTC.

This rearrangement joins TRBV14 to TRBJ2-2, with D uncertain. Trimming took 4 bases from V and 6 from J, leaving 9 bases between them. The CDR3 spans 13 residues. Germline CDR1 and CDR2: SGHDN and FVKESK. CDR3 sequence: CASSPQVSGELFF. CDR3 coding DNA: TGTGCCAGCAGCCCCCAGGTATCCGGGGAGCTGTTTTTT.

Only a few counts were recorded for this clonotype. V and J are TRBV29-1 and TRBJ1-2; 8 nucleotides match TRBD1. This CDR3 spans 12 amino acids. The V segment lost 6 bases and the J segment 7 bases; nucleotides outside the gene matches: 7. From germline, CDR1 is SQVTM and CDR2 ANQGSEA. The CDR3 region is CSVGQGDAGYTF. For the CDR3, the DNA is TGCAGCGTCGGACAGGGTGATGCTGGCTACACCTTC.

This chain connects TRBV11-1 to TRBJ1-5; 9 nucleotides align to TRBD1. Looked up from germline, CDR1 is SGHAT and CDR2 is FQDESV (reference sequence). The CDR3 has 20 residues. V lost 1 base to trimming and J lost 1 base; unmatched junction nucleotides: 14. CDR3 sequence (DNA): TGTGCCAGCAGCTTAGTTATTACAGGGGGCCAGGGAGGAAGCAATCAGCCCCAGCATTTT. Its translation: CASSLVITGGQGGSNQPQHF. The complete variable domain, with remaining parts taken from reference TRBV11-1 and TRBJ1-5, reads EAEVAQSPRYKITEKSQAVAFWCDPISGHATLYWYRQILGQGPELLVQFQDESVVDDSQLPKDRFSAERLKGVDSTLKIQPAELGDSAMYLCASSLVITGGQGGSNQPQHFGDGTRLSIL.

This clonotype occurred a few times. The J gene is TRBJ1-2, the V gene TRBV10-2, with D possibly TRBD1 on 6 matching bases. The ends were cut back, 8 bases at V and 8 bases at J, with 21 bases in the middle. In germline, CDR1 is WSHSY, CDR2 SAAADI. The CDR3 extends over 14 amino acids. The CDR3: CASGPSRGHGGYTF. CDR3 bases: TGCGCCAGCGGGCCCTCGCGGGGACATGGAGGCTACACCTTC.

Here the CDR3 reads CASSFLALGANEQFF. CDR3 nucleotides: TGCGCCAGCAGCTTTCTAGCGCTAGGGGCCAATGAGCAGTTCTTC. V gene TRBV5-1 combines with J gene TRBJ2-1; maybe TRBD2 (6 bases). The germline V gene has CDR1 SGHRS and CDR2 YFSETQ. Trimming took off 2 bases at V and 6 bases at J, with 15 bases between the two ends. The CDR3 has 15 residues. Based on the CDR3 plus reference TRBV5-1 and TRBJ2-1, the full variable domain is KAGVTQTPRYLIKTRGQQVTLSCSPISGHRSVSWYQQTPGQGLQFLFEYFSETQRNKGNFPGRFSGRQFSNSRSEMNVSTLELGDSALYLCASSFLALGANEQFFGPGTRLTVL.

V is TRBV3-1 and J is TRBJ2-2, with D possibly matching TRBD2 (6 bases). The CDR3 is 17 residues long. Per the germline V gene, CDR1 is LGHDT and CDR2 is YNNKEL (reference sequence). Trimming left V 0 bases short and J 5 bases short, with 16 bases between. CDR3 bases: TGTGCCAGCAGCCAAGATGTTGGGGGAGGACTAACCGGGGAGCTGTTTTTT. It yields the protein CASSQDVGGGLTGELFF.

This chain joins TRBV20-1 and TRBJ2-7; perhaps TRBD1 as D (5 bases). Germline V lookup: CDR1 DFQATT, CDR2 SNEGSKA (reference sequence). The length of the CDR3 is 14 residues. Trimming left V 1 base short and J 0 bases short, with 10 bases between. The CDR3 DNA follows: TGCAGTGCTAGAGTGGGCAGGGACTCCTACGAGCAGTACTTC. This codes for CSARVGRDSYEQYF.

The chain has TRBV12-3 or TRBV12-4 and TRBJ1-1; possibly TRBD1 for D (5 bases). Trimming shortened V by 0 bases and J by 1 base, and 9 bases separated the two germline ends. This CDR3 spans 15 amino acids. In DNA form, the CDR3 reads TGTGCCAGCAGTTTAGCGGTGAGGGGGAACACTGAAGCTTTCTTT. Its translation is CASSLAVRGNTEAFF.

This clonotype has just a few counts. This chain links TRBV9 with TRBJ2-3, with 11 bases that match TRBD2. CDR1 SGDLS and CDR2 YYNGEE come from the germline V gene. The CDR3 loop spans 16 amino acids. V lost 3 bases and J lost 2; bases outside the gene matches: 5. CDR3 DNA: TGTGCCAGCAGCGGGATAGCGGGAGGGAACACAGATACGCAGTATTTT. Protein product: CASSGIAGGNTDTQYF.

The genes are TRBV29-1 and TRBJ2-5; D gene unclear. This CDR3 is built from 13 residues. Germline assignment: CDR1 SQVTM and CDR2 ANQGSEA. The V and J ends lost 6 bases and 2 bases respectively, with 13 bases between them. The CDR3 sequence is CSVELTAQETQYF. Written as DNA, the CDR3 is TGCAGCGTGGAGCTGACCGCTCAAGAGACCCAGTACTTC.

This clonotype turned up a few times. This chain uses TRBV29-1 with TRBJ2-3; TRBD2 might be the D (5 bases). V lost 6 bases and J lost 3, with 19 bases in between. Germline V gene lookup returns CDR1 SQVTM and CDR2 ANQGSEA. CDR3 length: 15 amino acids. For the CDR3, the DNA is TGCAGCGTCGTGCCGCGGACTCTGGGTACAGATACGCAGTATTTT. It translates to CSVVPRTLGTDTQYF.

This clonotype has only a few counts. This chain connects TRBV7-2 to TRBJ2-1, with D unclear. The CDR3 length is 13 residues. CDR1 is SGHTA, CDR2 FQGNSA, per germline. Trimming left V 5 bases short and J 2 bases short, with 7 bases between. CDR3 region: CASSTRAYNEQFF. The CDR3 DNA sequence: TGTGCCAGCAGCACACGGGCCTACAATGAGCAGTTCTTC.

J is TRBJ2-7 and V is TRBV27, with D possibly being TRBD2 (5 bases). The CDR3 is 16 residues long. V lost 5 bases and J lost 3, with 20 bases in between. Germline CDR1 and CDR2: MNHEY and SMNVEV (reference sequence). CDR3 in amino acids: CASSPLSPSYVYEQYF. CDR3 coding DNA: TGTGCCAGCAGTCCCCTCAGCCCTAGCTATGTCTACGAGCAGTACTTC.

This clonotype was observed a handful of times. The chain uses TRBV15 and TRBJ2-1; no clear D. Trimming stripped 1 base from V and 6 bases from J, with 19 bases between. The CDR3 length is 17 residues. The V gene's germline CDR1 is LNHNV and CDR2 YYDKDF (reference sequence). The CDR3 sequence is CATSRVPARRVFNEQFF. In nucleotides, the CDR3 is TGTGCCACCAGCAGAGTGCCCGCGAGACGGGTTTTCAATGAGCAGTTCTTC.

The chain joins TRBV6-5 to TRBJ2-7; D is unresolved. Trimming shortened V by 3 bases and J by 5 bases, and 8 bases separated the two germline ends. Germline CDR1 and CDR2: MNHEY and SVGAGI. This CDR3 contains 12 residues. The DNA of the CDR3 is TGTGCCAGCAGTTATACAGAAAACGAGCAGTACTTC. This sequence encodes CASSYTENEQYF.

The V gene is TRBV27, the J gene TRBJ2-3; 8 bases are shared with TRBD2. V was pared by 4 bases and J by 2 bases, with 8 bases of the junction left unmatched. Germline CDR1 reads MNHEY; CDR2 reads SMNVEV (reference sequence). This CDR3 spans 16 amino acids. The CDR3 DNA follows: TGTGCCAGCAGTTCCCGGATAGCGGGGTTCACAGATACGCAGTATTTT. It yields the protein CASSSRIAGFTDTQYF.

This clonotype was seen a handful of times. This chain joins TRBV7-2 and TRBJ2-7; 9 bases agree with TRBD2. Germline V lookup: CDR1 SGHTA, CDR2 FQGNSA. The CDR3 has 15 residues. The trim removed 1 base at V and 3 bases at J, leaving 4 bases unmatched. The CDR3 reads CASSLGAGGVYEQYF. As DNA, the CDR3 is TGTGCCAGCAGCTTAGGGGCGGGAGGGGTCTACGAGCAGTACTTC.

This clonotype has more than one count but fewer than ten. This chain links TRBV9 with TRBJ1-1, with no clear D. Trimming removed 0 bases at V and 3 bases at J, with 3 bases between. Germline V gives CDR1 SGDLS, CDR2 YYNGEE. CDR3 length: 12 residues. Here the CDR3 reads CASSVDDTEAFF. CDR3 DNA: TGTGCCAGCAGCGTAGACGACACTGAAGCTTTCTTT.

Only a few counts were recorded for this clonotype. The chain employs TRBV11-2 and TRBJ1-4, with D tentatively TRBD1 (5 bases). CDR3 length: 14 amino acids. Germline CDR1 is SGHAT and CDR2 is FQNNGV. The germline V and J ends were trimmed by 3 bases and 7 bases, with 12 bases remaining between them. The CDR3 sequence: CASSFAGPGEKLFF. CDR3 nucleotides: TGTGCCAGCAGCTTTGCGGGGCCGGGTGAAAAACTGTTTTTT.

This clonotype came up a few times. J is TRBJ2-7 and V is TRBV28; TRBD2 matches 8 bases. Per the germline V gene, CDR1 is MDHEN and CDR2 is SYDVKM. Trimming took 3 bases from V and 2 from J; bases not matched to a gene: 6. The CDR3 has 15 residues. The DNA for the CDR3 is TGTGCCAGCAGTTTCGGAGCGGGAGACACCTACGAGCAGTACTTC. Translating gives CASSFGAGDTYEQYF.

A few counts support this clonotype. This chain links TRBV12-3 or TRBV12-4 with TRBJ2-7; tentatively, D is TRBD2 (5 bases). Trimming took 3 bases from V and 1 from J, leaving 13 bases between them. The CDR3 covers 15 residues. The CDR3 loop reads CASSFSGLYSYEQYF. In DNA, the CDR3 is TGTGCCAGCAGTTTCTCGGGGTTATATTCCTACGAGCAGTACTTC.

The J gene is TRBJ1-6, the V gene TRBV10-3; 10 bases map to TRBD1. Germline loops: CDR1 ENHRY, CDR2 SYGVKD. The CDR3 spans 15 residues. V lost 8 bases to trimming and J lost 9 bases; unmatched junction nucleotides: 10. The CDR3 DNA follows: TGTGCCATCGGCTACCGGGACAGGGGTGGTTCACCCCTCCACTTT. Its translation is CAIGYRDRGGSPLHF.

This clonotype came up a few times. V usage is TRBV7-9 and J usage is TRBJ1-1; D gene ambiguous. Trimming left V 1 base short and J 4 bases short, with 7 bases between. CDR3 length equals 13 residues. CDR1 SEHNR and CDR2 FQNEAQ come from the germline V gene (reference sequence). The CDR3 bases are TGTGCCAGCAGCTTAGAGGAGGCCACTGAAGCTTTCTTT. Protein: CASSLEEATEAFF.

This chain uses TRBV13 with TRBJ1-1, with 7 bases lining up with TRBD1. The V and J ends lost 5 bases and 1 base, in that order; junction bases with no gene match: 7. This CDR3 region has 15 residues. Germline V gene sequence: CDR1 PRHDT, CDR2 FYEKMQ (reference sequence). The CDR3 loop reads CASSAPRQGNTEAFF. The CDR3 DNA sequence: TGTGCCAGCAGCGCGCCCCGACAGGGGAACACTGAAGCTTTCTTT.

This chain connects TRBV5-1 to TRBJ2-7; weak D call: TRBD2 (6 bases). This CDR3 contains 15 residues. V dropped 3 bases and J dropped 4 bases, with 17 bases sitting between them. CDR1 is SGHRS and CDR2 is YFSETQ in the germline V gene. This chain's CDR3 is CASSSRPEGGYEQYF. Here the CDR3 DNA reads TGCGCCAGCAGCTCCCGGCCCGAAGGAGGGTACGAGCAGTACTTC.

The chain employs TRBV20-1 and TRBJ2-1; the D gene is possibly TRBD1 (5 bases). Germline values: CDR1 DFQATT, CDR2 SNEGSKA (reference sequence). The CDR3 loop spans 13 amino acids. V was shortened by 1 base and J by 10 bases, with 14 bases between the two germline ends. The CDR3 loop reads CSARVVRGSEQFF. The CDR3 coding sequence is TGCAGTGCTAGAGTGGTAAGGGGATCGGAGCAGTTCTTC.

This clonotype was detected only a few times. The chain couples TRBV20-1 to TRBJ2-7, with D uncertain. Germline-derived CDR1 and CDR2 are DFQATT and SNEGSKA (reference sequence). There are 13 residues in the CDR3. CDR3 region: CGLLGPSPYEQYF. The CDR3 DNA follows: TGCGGGCTCCTTGGGCCATCGCCCTACGAGCAGTACTTC.